Presented here are 3 T cell receptor beta chains from one specimen sequenced in a study of shared clonotypes between healthy human individuals. Here immunoSEQ multiplex PCR was the method, and the copy in TCRdb shows in-frame clones only, minus some. The table has about 1.1 million clones, about four fifths seen once. Input material: memory CD4+ T cells from PBMCs. Documented subset: CD45RA-negative fraction. All receptors come from a man aged 18-30 years in good health. Some clones in this sample may be carry-over from other donors' samples.

The genes are TRBV9 and TRBJ2-7; TRBD1 might be the D (6 bases). The CDR3 sequence is 15 residues long. The V gene lost 4 bases and the J gene lost 5 bases, with 19 bases spanning the gap. Germline CDR1 is SGDLS and CDR2 is YYNGEE. The CDR3 DNA is TGTGCCAGCAGCATCAACCCGGGACACCCTAACGAGCAGTACTTC. It codes for CASSINPGHPNEQYF.

CDR3 in amino acids: CASSLPGAVWTGELFF. The CDR3 DNA reads TGTGCCAGCAGCTTGCCGGGAGCGGTTTGGACCGGGGAGCTGTTTTTT. This rearrangement joins TRBV7-6 to TRBJ2-2, with D possibly being TRBD2 (6 bases). V lost 3 bases and J lost 5, with 16 bases in between. This CDR3 region has 16 residues. Per the germline V gene, CDR1 is SGHVS and CDR2 is FNYEAQ. The whole variable domain, remainder taken from reference TRBV7-6 and TRBJ2-2, is GAGVSQSPRYKVTKRGQDVALRCDPISGHVSLYWYRQALGQGPEFLTYFNYEAQQDKSGLPNDRFSAERPEGSISTLTIQRTEQRDSAMYRCASSLPGAVWTGELFFGEGSRLTVL.

About this clone itself: Other DNA sequences in the sample encode the same CDR3. V gene TRBV11-2 combines with J gene TRBJ2-7; unclear D gene. This CDR3 spans 14 amino acids. From germline, CDR1 is SGHAT and CDR2 FQNNGV. Trimming removed 4 bases from V and 1 base from J, with 11 bases in between. This chain's CDR3 is CASSSRTGSYEQYF. The CDR3 coding sequence is TGTGCCAGCAGCTCTAGGACGGGTTCCTACGAGCAGTACTTC.